Each of the 20 T cell receptor beta chains below was sequenced from the same sample in a study of blood T cell repertoires in COVID-19. Sequencing used immunoSEQ multiplex PCR; TCRdb keeps in-frame clones, though not all of them. The sample has 200,000 to 250,000 clones, about 88% seen once. Sequencing used peripheral blood. These receptors all stem from a woman aged 40 to 50 with acute or convalescent COVID-19.

This rearrangement joins TRBV19 to TRBJ1-2; D gene ambiguous. V was shortened by 4 bases and J by 3 bases, with 18 bases between the two germline ends. Germline CDR1 reads LNHDA; CDR2 reads SQIVND (reference sequence). This CDR3 has 16 amino acids. For the CDR3, the DNA is TGTGCCAGTAGTAAATCGTATCGATCAGGCGACTATGGCTACACCTTC. Translation gives CASSKSYRSGDYGYTF. Based on the CDR3 plus reference TRBV19 and TRBJ1-2, the full variable domain is DGGITQSPKYLFRKEGQNVTLSCEQNLNHDAMYWYRQDPGQGLRLIYYSQIVNDFQKGDIAEGYSVSREKKESFPLTVTSAQKNPTAFYLCASSKSYRSGDYGYTFGSGTRLTVV.

This rearrangement joins TRBV5-1 to TRBJ1-1; 7 bases map to TRBD1. Germline assignment: CDR1 SGHRS and CDR2 YFSETQ. The CDR3 extends over 16 amino acids. V was pared by 4 bases and J by 5 bases, with 14 bases of the junction left unmatched. CDR3 region: CASSIYQVAGGTEAFF. CDR3 bases: TGCGCCAGCAGCATCTACCAGGTGGCAGGGGGGACTGAAGCTTTCTTT.

V and J are TRBV10-2 and TRBJ1-1; D remains ambiguous. Trimming stripped 5 bases from V and 0 bases from J, with 10 bases between. The CDR3 sequence is 14 residues long. Germline values: CDR1 WSHSY, CDR2 SAAADI. Written as DNA, the CDR3 is TGCGCCAGCAGTTTTACTCTAGTGAACACTGAAGCTTTCTTT. Encoded protein: CASSFTLVNTEAFF.

The sample holds one count of this clone. The J gene is TRBJ2-3, the V gene TRBV28; possible D gene TRBD1, 6 bases. Trimming removed 3 bases from V and 4 bases from J, with 17 bases in between. The CDR3 runs to 16 residues. Germline assignment: CDR1 MDHEN and CDR2 SYDVKM. The DNA for the CDR3 is TGTGCCAGCAGTTTGGTGGCCCCACAGGGAGCAGATACGCAGTATTTT. Translation: CASSLVAPQGADTQYF.

This clone showed up just once. The gene calls are TRBV19 and TRBJ2-2; 7 bases are a match to TRBD2. The CDR3 has 15 amino acids. Germline trimming cut 10 bases from V and 1 base from J; bases unmatched to any gene: 9. Germline V gene lookup returns CDR1 LNHDA and CDR2 SQIVND (reference sequence). The CDR3 spells CATRPAGRNTGELFF. DNA for the CDR3: TGTGCCACCCGGCCAGCGGGGAGGAACACCGGGGAGCTGTTTTTT.

The rearrangement uses TRBV3-1 (or the pseudogene TRBV3-2) and TRBJ1-1, with a weak D call TRBD1 (5 bases). V was trimmed by 0 bases and J by 8 bases, leaving 7 bases between them. The germline V gene encodes CDR1 LGHDT and CDR2 YNNKEL (reference sequence). The CDR3 contains 12 residues. Here the CDR3 reads CASSQEQVEAFF. CDR3 nucleotide sequence: TGTGCCAGCAGCCAAGAACAGGTAGAAGCTTTCTTT.

This chain joins TRBV19 and TRBJ2-5; a weak D match, TRBD2 (6 bases). V dropped 7 bases and J dropped 5 bases, with 14 bases sitting between them. The CDR3 has 13 amino acids. The germline gives CDR1 LNHDA, CDR2 SQIVND (reference sequence). CDR3 in DNA: TGTGCCAGTAAAGGGGAGGTCGTCGAGACCCAGTACTTC. This translates into CASKGEVVETQYF.

The rearrangement joins TRBV18 to TRBJ2-3; 7 nucleotides align to TRBD2. The V segment lost 3 bases and the J segment 2 bases; nucleotides outside the gene matches: 8. The CDR3 is 16 amino acids. Germline assignment: CDR1 KGHSH and CDR2 LQKENI. Here the CDR3 reads CASSPSGTRLTDTQYF. The CDR3 DNA sequence: TGTGCCAGCTCACCCAGCGGGACCCGCCTCACAGATACGCAGTATTTT.

The genes are TRBV7-8 and TRBJ2-7; TRBD1 agrees at 7 bases. CDR1 is SGHVS, CDR2 FQNEAQ, per germline. The CDR3 covers 17 residues. Unmatched junction bases numbered 13, after V lost 1 base and J lost 4 bases. CDR3: CASSLGVPGDRAYEQYV. The CDR3 DNA follows: TGTGCCAGCAGCTTAGGAGTGCCCGGGGACAGAGCTTACGAGCAGTACGTC.

CDR3 residues: CASSTKRGGPETQYF. DNA for the CDR3: TGCGCCAGCAGCACAAAGCGGGGGGGCCCTGAGACCCAGTACTTC. The chain is built from TRBV5-1 and TRBJ2-5, with 10 bases aligning to TRBD2. CDR1 and CDR2 (germline): SGHRS, YFSETQ. This CDR3 has 15 residues. V lost 4 bases, J lost 5 bases, and 8 bases stayed unmatched.

This clone has just a few counts. This sequence joins TRBV5-1 and TRBJ1-2, with D perhaps matching TRBD1 (5 bases). V dropped 0 bases and J dropped 6 bases, with 12 bases sitting between them. There are 14 residues in the CDR3. The germline V gene encodes CDR1 SGHRS and CDR2 YFSETQ. CDR3 bases: TGCGCCAGCAGCTTGGAGGCAGGGCAAGATGGCTACACCTTC. Its translation: CASSLEAGQDGYTF.

This rearrangement joins TRBV18 to TRBJ1-4; no definite D call. V was cut by 3 bases and J by 7 bases, with 6 bases left in between. The length of the CDR3 is 12 residues. Germline V CDR1 and CDR2: KGHSH, LQKENI. Written as DNA, the CDR3 is TGTGCCAGCTCACCCTCTACTGAAAAACTGTTTTTT. Amino acid sequence: CASSPSTEKLFF.

The chain links TRBV6-5 to TRBJ2-7; 7 positions match TRBD2. The CDR3 totals 13 residues. V lost 0 bases, J lost 6 bases, and 2 bases stayed unmatched. Germline V gives CDR1 MNHEY, CDR2 SVGAGI. The CDR3 nucleotides are TGTGCCAGCAGTTACTCGGGGGGGGGCGAGCAGTACGTC. Translated, it gives CASSYSGGGEQYV.

V gene TRBV7-3 combines with J gene TRBJ2-2, with a tentative D call TRBD1 (5 bases). Trimming pared 5 bases from V and 2 bases from J, leaving 6 bases between. The CDR3 covers 13 residues. Germline V gene lookup returns CDR1 SGHTA and CDR2 FQGTGA. The DNA of the CDR3 is TGTGCCAGCAGCCAGGGCAACACCGGGGAGCTGTTTTTT. This codes for CASSQGNTGELFF.

The chain recombines TRBV9 with TRBJ1-2, with 7 bases that match TRBD1. J was trimmed by 5 bases and V by 0 bases; bases with no gene match: 7. Germline V gene lookup returns CDR1 SGDLS and CDR2 YYNGEE. The CDR3 runs 15 residues. The CDR3 loop reads CASSVEGAPWYGYTF. As DNA, the CDR3 is TGTGCCAGCAGCGTAGAGGGGGCTCCGTGGTATGGCTACACCTTC.

CDR3 in DNA: TGTGCCAGCTCACCAACCGGGACAGGTGGATGGGAGACCCAGTACTTC. Its protein product is CASSPTGTGGWETQYF. The genes are TRBV18 and TRBJ2-5, with 8 bases lining up with TRBD1. This CDR3 comprises 16 residues. Germline lookup yields CDR1 KGHSH and CDR2 LQKENI. The J segment lost 5 bases and the V segment lost 2 bases, leaving 10 bases of the junction unmatched.

V is TRBV6-6 and J is TRBJ2-3; 7 nucleotides agree with TRBD1. In germline, CDR1 is MNHNY, CDR2 SVGAGI (reference sequence). V trimming: 7 bases; J trimming: 3 bases; junction bases outside the gene matches: 7. The CDR3 extends over 14 amino acids. The CDR3 loop reads CASKQTGYTDTQYF. CDR3 DNA sequence: TGTGCCAGCAAGCAGACAGGGTATACAGATACGCAGTATTTT.

The V and J genes are TRBV9 and TRBJ2-1; no reliable D call. CDR1 and CDR2 (germline): SGDLS, YYNGEE. This CDR3 is 15 amino acids long. V shed 5 bases and J shed 0 bases, with 12 bases lying between them. CDR3 residues: CASSAPGGSYNEQFF. The DNA for the CDR3 is TGTGCCAGCAGTGCCCCCGGTGGCTCCTACAATGAGCAGTTCTTC.

This chain links TRBV18 with TRBJ1-1, with D hard to call. Trimming took off 6 bases at V and 1 base at J, with 12 bases between the two ends. This CDR3 is built from 14 residues. Per the germline V gene, CDR1 is KGHSH and CDR2 is LQKENI. The CDR3 protein is CASSLNRENTEAFF. Here the CDR3 DNA reads TGTGCCAGCTCCCTGAACCGGGAGAACACTGAAGCTTTCTTT.

This clone was counted between two and nine times. At the DNA level, this CDR3 is encoded by other sequences in the same sample as well. The chain employs TRBV28 and TRBJ2-2; 7 bases fit TRBD2. The CDR3 has 14 amino acids. Germline loops: CDR1 MDHEN, CDR2 SYDVKM. The junction had 0 bases not matched to a gene; V was cut back by 5 bases and J by 0 bases. The CDR3 protein is CASSRGANTGELFF. The DNA of the CDR3 is TGTGCCAGCAGTCGGGGGGCGAACACCGGGGAGCTGTTTTTT.